These 30 T cell receptor beta chains were all obtained from the same sample, sequenced in a study of blood T cell repertoires in COVID-19. TCRdb's copy holds only in-frame clones and misses some; the assay was immunoSEQ multiplex PCR. The sample yields around 97,000 clones, 85% to 90% seen once. Source material: peripheral blood. Every receptor here comes from a human donor in a cohort sampled during active COVID-19.

The chain recombines TRBV12-5 with TRBJ1-5, with a weak D call TRBD1 (6 bases). The CDR3 extends over 16 amino acids. V shed 1 base and J shed 6 bases, with 16 bases lying between them. Germline loops: CDR1 LGHNT, CDR2 FRNRAP. CDR3: CASGLGPGADRQPQHF. The CDR3 nucleotides are TGTGCTAGTGGTTTGGGCCCAGGGGCGGACCGTCAGCCCCAGCATTTT.

A word on this clone: Relative to the germline gene, one junction end is altered; a read error may explain this. The gene calls are TRBV19 and TRBJ2-4, with D unresolved. Germline V gives CDR1 LNHDA, CDR2 SQIVND (reference sequence). The CDR3 sequence is 14 residues long. The CDR3 DNA is TGTGCCAGTAGTTTAGATATAGCCAAAAACATTCAGTACTTC. Translated: CASSLDIAKNIQYF.

The chain uses TRBV5-1 and TRBJ2-3; 9 nucleotides match TRBD2. The germline V gene encodes CDR1 SGHRS and CDR2 YFSETQ. The CDR3 consists of 16 residues. V trimming: 1 base; J trimming: 4 bases; junction bases outside the gene matches: 7. The CDR3 loop is CASSLTAGGMADTQYF. CDR3 DNA: TGCGCCAGCAGCTTGACAGCGGGAGGTATGGCAGATACGCAGTATTTT.

V and J are TRBV7-2 and TRBJ2-5, with TRBD2 identical over 7 bases. This CDR3 spans 15 amino acids. With V trimmed by 0 bases and J by 5 bases, 6 bases remained unmatched. Germline CDR1 and CDR2: SGHTA and FQGNSA. The CDR3 DNA reads TGTGCCAGCAGCTTAGCCCCCGGGGGAGGGGAGACCCAGTACTTC. This gives the protein CASSLAPGGGETQYF.

The chain joins TRBV3-1 (or the pseudogene TRBV3-2) to TRBJ1-2; unclear D gene. Germline lookup yields CDR1 LGHDT and CDR2 YNNKEL (reference sequence). This CDR3 contains 14 residues. The ends were cut back, 9 bases at V and 3 bases at J, with 17 bases in the middle. CDR3 loop: CASSWAGSDYGYTF. Here the CDR3 DNA reads TGTGCCAGTAGTTGGGCAGGTAGTGACTATGGCTACACCTTC.

This clone was recorded a few times. The chain links TRBV19 to TRBJ2-7; TRBD1 is a possible D gene (6 bases). The V gene lost 1 base and the J gene lost 4 bases, with 11 bases spanning the gap. The CDR3 sequence is 14 residues long. The germline gives CDR1 LNHDA, CDR2 SQIVND (reference sequence). The CDR3: CASSIAKGGYEQYF. CDR3 bases: TGTGCCAGTAGTATAGCGAAAGGGGGATACGAGCAGTACTTC.

The rearrangement joins TRBV5-1 to TRBJ2-1; 9 nucleotides align to TRBD2. V lost 0 bases and J lost 6; bases outside the gene matches: 7. The germline gives CDR1 SGHRS, CDR2 YFSETQ. This CDR3 has 16 residues. CDR3 sequence reads: CASSLGLRGGLNEQFF. The CDR3 DNA sequence: TGCGCCAGCAGCTTGGGTCTGCGGGGGGGTCTCAATGAGCAGTTCTTC.

V gene TRBV13 combines with J gene TRBJ1-6; TRBD1 aligns across 8 bases. The CDR3 runs 14 residues. V was pared by 5 bases and J by 9 bases, with 6 bases of the junction left unmatched. Looked up from germline, CDR1 is PRHDT and CDR2 is FYEKMQ (reference sequence). CDR3 sequence reads: CASSRGTGSSPLHF. The CDR3 coding sequence is TGTGCCAGCAGCCGCGGGACAGGCAGTTCACCCCTCCACTTT. Filled out from reference TRBV13 and TRBJ1-6, the complete variable domain reads AAGVIQSPRHLIKEKRETATLKCYPIPRHDTVYWYQQGPGQDPQFLISFYEKMQSDKGSIPDRFSAQQFSDYHSELNMSSLELGDSALYFCASSRGTGSSPLHFGNGTRLTVT.

This rearrangement joins TRBV4-3 to TRBJ2-2; 12 nucleotides match TRBD2. The V segment lost 5 bases and the J segment 5 bases; nucleotides outside the gene matches: 3. This CDR3 contains 15 residues. Germline CDR1 is LGHNA and CDR2 is YSLEER. The CDR3 region is CASSGGLAGTGELFF. In DNA, the CDR3 is TGCGCCAGCAGCGGAGGACTAGCGGGGACCGGGGAGCTGTTTTTT.

The chain recombines TRBV4-1 with TRBJ2-3; D is possibly TRBD1 (5 bases). The CDR3 is 16 residues long. V gave up 2 bases and J gave up 0 bases, with 12 bases separating them. Germline loops: CDR1 MGHRA, CDR2 YSYEKL. This chain's CDR3 is CASSQLTDPSTDTQYF. CDR3 nucleotides: TGCGCCAGCAGCCAATTGACAGACCCCAGCACAGATACGCAGTATTTT.

V and J are TRBV4-1 and TRBJ2-3; 10 bases agree with TRBD2. Germline assignment: CDR1 MGHRA and CDR2 YSYEKL. The CDR3 is made up of 18 amino acids. After removal of 0 bases from V and 2 bases from J, the junction contained 8 bases not matched to a gene. The CDR3 bases are TGCGCCAGCAGCCAAGACCCCTCTAGCGGGGGATTCACAGATACGCAGTATTTT. Encoded protein: CASSQDPSSGGFTDTQYF.

This sequence joins TRBV24-1 and TRBJ2-1; TRBD1 matches 10 bases. CDR3 length: 18 residues. Germline CDR1 reads KGHDR; CDR2 reads SFDVKD. Germline trimming cut 3 bases from V and 2 bases from J; bases unmatched to any gene: 9. The CDR3 sequence is CATSDAPGTGDTYNEQFF. The CDR3 nucleotides are TGTGCCACCAGTGATGCCCCCGGGACAGGGGACACCTACAATGAGCAGTTCTTC.

The gene calls are TRBV6-5 and TRBJ1-6; TRBD1 aligns across 7 bases. Germline values: CDR1 MNHEY, CDR2 SVGAGI. The V and J ends lost 10 bases and 7 bases, in that order; junction bases with no gene match: 7. CDR3 length: 13 residues. The CDR3 DNA is TGTGCCACGGCGACAGGGAGGAATTCACCCCTCCACTTT. It encodes CATATGRNSPLHF.

V is TRBV25-1 and J is TRBJ2-1; D perhaps matches TRBD1 (5 bases). The V and J ends lost 5 bases and 3 bases respectively, with 14 bases between them. Germline values: CDR1 MGHDK, CDR2 SYGVNS. The CDR3 spans 15 residues. CDR3 in DNA: TGTGCCAGCAGTAGAAGGGGCAGGGACTACAATGAGCAGTTCTTC. Translation gives CASSRRGRDYNEQFF.

V and J are TRBV5-1 and TRBJ2-1, with 11 positions matching TRBD1. Germline V lookup: CDR1 SGHRS, CDR2 YFSETQ. This CDR3 contains 15 residues. The V and J ends lost 4 bases and 3 bases, in that order; junction bases with no gene match: 3. CDR3 residues: CASSPGQGGYNEQFF. The CDR3 bases are TGCGCCAGCAGCCCGGGACAGGGGGGCTACAATGAGCAGTTCTTC.

The chain combines TRBV4-1 with TRBJ1-2; D call uncertain. CDR1 and CDR2 (germline): MGHRA, YSYEKL. Trimming left V 0 bases short and J 1 base short, with 9 bases between. CDR3 length: 15 residues. As DNA, the CDR3 is TGCGCCAGCAGCCAAGACCCTTCACTTAACTATGGCTACACCTTC. Its protein is CASSQDPSLNYGYTF.

V and J are TRBV18 and TRBJ2-2, with TRBD1 identical over 8 bases. CDR3 length: 16 amino acids. J lost 0 bases, V lost 3 bases, and 3 bases had no gene match. Germline V gene data show CDR1 as KGHSH and CDR2 as LQKENI. The CDR3 DNA reads TGTGCCAGCTCACCCCGGACAGGGTCGAACACCGGGGAGCTGTTTTTT. Its protein is CASSPRTGSNTGELFF.

V gene TRBV29-1 combines with J gene TRBJ1-3; D is undetermined. From germline, CDR1 is SQVTM and CDR2 ANQGSEA. Between the trimmed V and J ends, which lost 4 bases and 9 bases, there was a span of 19 bases. There are 14 residues in the CDR3. The CDR3 sequence is CSVGEAGGRGTIYF. The CDR3 DNA sequence: TGCAGCGTTGGGGAGGCCGGTGGACGGGGCACCATATATTTT. Complete variable domain (other parts from reference TRBV29-1 and TRBJ1-3): SAVISQKPSRDICQRGTSLTIQCQVDSQVTMMFWYRQQPGQSLTLIATANQGSEATYESGFVIDKFPISRPNLTFSTLTVSNMSPEDSSIYLCSVGEAGGRGTIYFGEGSWLTVV.

The chain joins TRBV10-2 to TRBJ2-1; a weak D match, TRBD1 (7 bases). This CDR3 region has 13 residues. Germline CDR1 and CDR2: WSHSY and SAAADI. With 8 bases removed from V and 6 bases from J, the gap between germline ends came to 14 bases. In DNA form, the CDR3 reads TGCGCCAGCGCACAGGGGAGGCTCAATGAGCAGTTCTTC. It codes for CASAQGRLNEQFF.

The CDR3 spells CASSTQGDTEAFF. The CDR3, as DNA: TGCGCCAGCAGCACTCAGGGTGACACTGAAGCTTTCTTT. V gene TRBV5-1 combines with J gene TRBJ1-1; TRBD1 might be the D (5 bases). V shed 4 bases and J shed 3 bases, with 10 bases lying between them. Germline V gene lookup returns CDR1 SGHRS and CDR2 YFSETQ. The CDR3 runs to 13 residues.

The rearrangement joins TRBV2 to TRBJ2-1; no clear D. The germline V and J ends were trimmed by 2 bases and 5 bases, with 10 bases remaining between them. The CDR3 consists of 14 residues. The germline gives CDR1 SNHLY, CDR2 FYNNEI. In DNA, the CDR3 is TGTGCCAGCAGTGAACGTGGAGTAAACAATGAGCAGTTCTTC. This gives the protein CASSERGVNNEQFF.

The rearrangement links TRBV4-2 to TRBJ2-2, with 9 bases identical to TRBD1. The ends lost 1 base at V and 5 bases at J; junction bases unmatched: 5. The CDR3 totals 16 residues. Germline V CDR1 and CDR2: LGHNA, YNFKEQ. As DNA, the CDR3 is TGTGCCAGCAGCCAAGGGGACAGGGCGGATACCGGGGAGCTGTTTTTT. Its protein is CASSQGDRADTGELFF.

The chain employs TRBV27 and TRBJ1-1; 8 nucleotides align to TRBD1. V lost 4 bases to trimming and J lost 5 bases; unmatched junction nucleotides: 3. Germline V gene data show CDR1 as MNHEY and CDR2 as SMNVEV (reference sequence). CDR3 length: 13 residues. CDR3 in DNA: TGTGCCAGCAGTTCTACAGGGGGGACTGAAGCTTTCTTT. This encodes CASSSTGGTEAFF.

The CDR3 reads CASSYRTATDTQYF. As DNA, the CDR3 is TGTGCCAGCAGTTACCGTACAGCCACAGATACGCAGTATTTT. V usage is TRBV6-5 and J usage is TRBJ2-3; D call uncertain. V was shortened by 2 bases and J by 2 bases, with 8 bases between the two germline ends. The CDR3 totals 14 residues. CDR1 and CDR2 (germline): MNHEY, SVGAGI.

As regards this clone: One junction end does not reproduce the germline sequence, and a read error may be involved. The gene calls are TRBV6-5 and TRBJ2-1; D gene uncertain. The germline V gene has CDR1 MNHEY and CDR2 SVGAGI. This CDR3 is 12 amino acids long. For the CDR3, the DNA is TGTGTCAGCAGGCGGAGCGTCAATGAGCAGTTCTTC. It is translated as CVSRRSVNEQFF.

This clone was observed many times. Other DNA variants within this sample encode the same CDR3. The chain is built from TRBV7-9 and TRBJ1-2, with no clear D. The V gene lost 5 bases and the J gene lost 11 bases, with 9 bases spanning the gap. This CDR3 has 10 amino acids. CDR1 and CDR2 (germline): SEHNR, FQNEAQ (reference sequence). The CDR3 protein is CASSPSSYTF. The CDR3 DNA reads TGTGCCAGCAGCCCTAGTAGTTACACCTTC.

CDR3 bases: TGTGCCAGCAGTTACAACCTACAGGGGACGGGCAATCAGCCCCAGCATTTT. Translating it yields CASSYNLQGTGNQPQHF. This rearrangement joins TRBV6-2 or TRBV6-3 to TRBJ1-5, with 7 bases matching TRBD1. Germline V CDR1 and CDR2: MNHEY, SVGEGT. V shed 2 bases and J 2 bases; nucleotides not matched to a gene: 9. The CDR3 is 17 amino acids.

V gene TRBV28 combines with J gene TRBJ2-7, with a weak D call TRBD2 (6 bases). V shed 5 bases and J shed 2 bases, with 16 bases lying between them. Germline V CDR1 and CDR2: MDHEN, SYDVKM. CDR3 length: 15 amino acids. This CDR3 is CASSPHWGTPYEQYF. CDR3 nucleotide sequence: TGTGCCAGCAGTCCCCATTGGGGGACTCCCTACGAGCAGTACTTC.

The V gene is TRBV4-2, the J gene TRBJ1-1; D remains unclear. V dropped 1 base and J dropped 0 bases, with 9 bases sitting between them. Germline CDR1 and CDR2: LGHNA and YNFKEQ. This CDR3 is built from 15 residues. CDR3 sequence (DNA): TGTGCCAGCAGCCAAGGCGGCAGCTTGAACACTGAAGCTTTCTTT. This sequence encodes CASSQGGSLNTEAFF.

The chain carries TRBV18 and TRBJ2-2; tentatively, D is TRBD2 (6 bases). The ends were cut back, 3 bases at V and 1 base at J, with 15 bases in the middle. Germline CDR1 KGHSH, CDR2 LQKENI. The CDR3 loop spans 17 amino acids. The CDR3 DNA is TGTGCCAGCTCACCGTACGCGGGAAGAGGGAACACCGGGGAGCTGTTTTTT. It codes for CASSPYAGRGNTGELFF.